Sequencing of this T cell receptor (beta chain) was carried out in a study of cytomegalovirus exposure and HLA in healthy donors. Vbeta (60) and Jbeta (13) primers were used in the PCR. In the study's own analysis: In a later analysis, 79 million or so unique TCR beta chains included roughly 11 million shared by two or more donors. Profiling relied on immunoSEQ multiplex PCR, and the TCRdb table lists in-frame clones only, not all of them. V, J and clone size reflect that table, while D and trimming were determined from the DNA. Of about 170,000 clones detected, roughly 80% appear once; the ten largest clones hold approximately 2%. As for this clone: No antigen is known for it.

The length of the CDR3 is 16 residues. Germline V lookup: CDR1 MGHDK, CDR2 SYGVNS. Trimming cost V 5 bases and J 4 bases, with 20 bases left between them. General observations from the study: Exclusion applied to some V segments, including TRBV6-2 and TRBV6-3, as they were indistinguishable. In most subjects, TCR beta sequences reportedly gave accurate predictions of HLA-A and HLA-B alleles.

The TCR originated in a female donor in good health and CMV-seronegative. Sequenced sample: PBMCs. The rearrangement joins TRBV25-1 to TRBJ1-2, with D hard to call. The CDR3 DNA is TGTGCCAGCAGTTTACTTGATGAGCGTGGTTTCTATGGCTACACCTTC. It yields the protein CASSLLDERGFYGYTF.